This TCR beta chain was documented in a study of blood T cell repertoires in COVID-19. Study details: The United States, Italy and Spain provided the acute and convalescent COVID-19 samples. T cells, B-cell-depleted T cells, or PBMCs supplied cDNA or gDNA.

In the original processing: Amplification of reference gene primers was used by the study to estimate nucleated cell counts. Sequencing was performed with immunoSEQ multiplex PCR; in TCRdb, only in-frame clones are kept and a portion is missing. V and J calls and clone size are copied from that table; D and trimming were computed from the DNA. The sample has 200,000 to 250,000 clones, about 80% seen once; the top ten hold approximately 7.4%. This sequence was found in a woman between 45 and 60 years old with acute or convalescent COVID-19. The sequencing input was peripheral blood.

In DNA form, the CDR3 reads TGTGCCAGCAGTCCAGGGGGCTCGGGCATTCAGTACTTC. Translating it yields CASSPGGSGIQYF. The chain carries TRBV28 and TRBJ2-4; 8 bases are shared with TRBD1. Germline V gene sequence: CDR1 MDHEN, CDR2 SYDVKM. V lost 5 bases, J lost 9 bases, and 6 bases stayed unmatched. The CDR3 runs 13 residues.